Below are 5 T cell receptor beta chains sequenced from a single sample in a study of T cell changes during pregnancy in multiple sclerosis. Generated by immunoSEQ multiplex PCR, the TCRdb table keeps only in-frame clones and is missing some. The data show more than 80,000 clones, nearly 95% seen once. Sample: peripheral blood, taken in the second trimester of pregnancy. The receptor source for this set is a female donor with multiple sclerosis, enrolled in a pregnancy study.

The chain is built from TRBV18 and TRBJ2-2, with TRBD1 matching 8 bases. CDR3 length: 17 amino acids. The V segment lost 7 bases and the J segment 5 bases; nucleotides outside the gene matches: 15. The germline CDR1 and CDR2 sequences are KGHSH and LQKENI. The CDR3 nucleotides read TGTGCCAGCTTCACCAGCCCAGGGGGCTTGGTAACCGGGGAGCTGTTTTTT. Protein sequence: CASFTSPGGLVTGELFF. The variable domain in full, with the rest retrieved from reference TRBV18 and TRBJ2-2, is NAGVMQNPRHLVRRRGQEARLRCSPMKGHSHVYWYRQLPEEGLKFMVYLQKENIIDESGMPKERFSAEFPKEGPSILRIQQVVRGDSAAYFCASFTSPGGLVTGELFFGEGSRLTVL.

This chain connects TRBV4-3 to TRBJ1-1; no clear D gene. The CDR3 has 15 amino acids. The germline CDR1 and CDR2 sequences are LGHNA and YSLEER. V lost 0 bases to trimming and J lost 1 base, with 9 bases between them. The CDR3 protein is CASSQDLARNTEAFF. CDR3 coding DNA: TGCGCCAGCAGCCAAGATCTTGCGAGGAACACTGAAGCTTTCTTT.

The chain links TRBV5-1 to TRBJ1-2; 8 positions match TRBD1. Germline trimming cut 6 bases from V and 6 bases from J; bases unmatched to any gene: 13. Germline CDR1 reads SGHRS; CDR2 reads YFSETQ. This CDR3 spans 15 amino acids. CDR3 sequence reads: CASTMGQGALNGYTF. CDR3 sequence (DNA): TGCGCCAGCACGATGGGGCAGGGGGCGCTTAATGGCTACACCTTC.

V and J are TRBV19 and TRBJ2-7; 8 bases line up with TRBD2. V lost 1 base and J lost 2; bases outside the gene matches: 13. The CDR3 is made up of 18 amino acids. From germline, CDR1 is LNHDA and CDR2 SQIVND (reference sequence). The CDR3 protein is CASSIVDRRREVPYEQYF. The DNA of the CDR3 is TGTGCCAGTAGTATAGTAGACCGTCGGCGGGAGGTTCCCTACGAGCAGTACTTC.

The chain is built from TRBV27 and TRBJ2-1, with D tentatively TRBD1 (6 bases). Between the trimmed V and J ends, which lost 10 bases and 7 bases, there was a span of 17 bases. The germline V gene has CDR1 MNHEY and CDR2 SMNVEV (reference sequence). CDR3 length: 13 residues. The CDR3 here is CAIIRGRGNEQFF. For the CDR3, the DNA is TGTGCCATCATCAGGGGTCGCGGGAATGAGCAGTTCTTC.